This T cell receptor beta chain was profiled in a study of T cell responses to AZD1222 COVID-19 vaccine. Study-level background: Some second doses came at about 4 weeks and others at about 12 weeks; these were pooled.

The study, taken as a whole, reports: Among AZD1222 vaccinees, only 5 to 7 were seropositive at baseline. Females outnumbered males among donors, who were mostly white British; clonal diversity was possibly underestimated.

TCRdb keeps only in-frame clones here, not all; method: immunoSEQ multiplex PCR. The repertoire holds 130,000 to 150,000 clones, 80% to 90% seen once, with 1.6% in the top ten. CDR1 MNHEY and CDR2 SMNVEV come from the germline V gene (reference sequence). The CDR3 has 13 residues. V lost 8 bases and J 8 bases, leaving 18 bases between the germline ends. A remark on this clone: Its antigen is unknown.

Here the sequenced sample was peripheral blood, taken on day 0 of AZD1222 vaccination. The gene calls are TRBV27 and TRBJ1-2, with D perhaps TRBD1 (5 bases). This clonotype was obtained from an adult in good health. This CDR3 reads CASRSGPLGGYTF. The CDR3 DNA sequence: TGTGCCAGCCGATCGGGGCCCTTAGGGGGCTACACCTTC.